The 24 T cell receptor beta chains in this list originate from one sample, sequenced in a study of control samples from healthy donors and cancer patients. The method was immunoSEQ multiplex PCR; TCRdb's version includes in-frame clones alone and lacks a portion of them. The repertoire has some 120,000 clones, about 90% of them found once; the top ten carry around 1.7%. Sequences were obtained from blood. Receptors originate from a man between 18 and 29 years old in good health.

Points on this clone: The junction does not match germline at one end; this may be a read error. This sequence joins TRBV27 and TRBJ1-2; TRBD1 aligns across 8 bases. The CDR3 runs 16 residues. From germline, CDR1 is MNHEY and CDR2 SMNVEV (reference sequence). CDR3 nucleotides: TGTACCAGCAGTTCCCGACAGGGGCCTACTAACTATGGCTACACCTTC. This translates into CTSSSRQGPTNYGYTF.

This clone was observed a handful of times. The V gene is TRBV10-3, the J gene TRBJ2-1; possibly TRBD1 for D (5 bases). Germline V gene lookup returns CDR1 ENHRY and CDR2 SYGVKD. V was trimmed by 10 bases and J by 5 bases, leaving 15 bases between them. This CDR3 is 13 amino acids long. CDR3 region: CATRQPVDNEQFF. The CDR3 bases are TGTGCCACACGACAGCCCGTGGACAATGAGCAGTTCTTC.

The V and J genes are TRBV14 and TRBJ2-3, with 8 positions matching TRBD1. CDR1 is SGHDN, CDR2 FVKESK, per germline. V lost 6 bases and J lost 5; bases outside the gene matches: 7. The CDR3 is 14 residues long. The CDR3 loop is CASSRQGFGDTQYF. CDR3 coding DNA: TGTGCCAGCAGTCGACAGGGGTTTGGAGATACGCAGTATTTT.

The rearrangement joins TRBV19 to TRBJ1-4, with TRBD1 matching over 7 bases. The CDR3 runs to 14 residues. The germline gives CDR1 LNHDA, CDR2 SQIVND (reference sequence). V shed 9 bases, J shed 8 bases, and the junction held 12 bases outside the gene matches. The CDR3 here is CASRNRGMGEKLFF. CDR3 DNA: TGTGCCAGCCGGAACAGGGGAATGGGGGAAAAACTGTTTTTT.

This chain's CDR3 is CASVGTVNQETQYF. CDR3 nucleotides: TGTGCCAGCGTGGGGACGGTAAACCAAGAGACCCAGTACTTC. The chain combines TRBV25-1 with TRBJ2-5; D is tentatively TRBD1 or TRBD2 (5 bases each). The CDR3 has 14 residues. Germline CDR1 MGHDK, CDR2 SYGVNS. V lost 8 bases and J 0 bases, leaving 13 bases between the germline ends.

The J gene is TRBJ2-4, the V gene TRBV5-1, with 7 bases lining up with TRBD2. From germline, CDR1 is SGHRS and CDR2 YFSETQ. CDR3 length: 16 residues. V gave up 3 bases and J gave up 0 bases; unmatched junction bases: 6. In DNA form, the CDR3 reads TGCGCCAGCAGCTCGGGGACTACCGTAGCCAAAAACATTCAGTACTTC. This sequence encodes CASSSGTTVAKNIQYF.

This chain links TRBV3-1 (or the pseudogene TRBV3-2) with TRBJ2-1; tentatively, D is TRBD1 (6 bases). Trimming pared 7 bases from V and 4 bases from J, leaving 17 bases between. This CDR3 contains 15 residues. CDR1 and CDR2 from the germline V gene are LGHDT and YNNKEL (reference sequence). This chain's CDR3 is CASISIGDNYNEQFF. The CDR3 coding sequence is TGTGCCAGCATCTCTATTGGGGACAATTACAATGAGCAGTTCTTC.

This clone has just one count. The chain is built from TRBV4-1 and TRBJ2-1, with D tentatively TRBD1 (6 bases). The CDR3 totals 16 residues. Trimming left V 0 bases short and J 8 bases short, with 17 bases between. Germline loops: CDR1 MGHRA, CDR2 YSYEKL. The CDR3 DNA sequence: TGCGCCAGCAGCCAAGATCCGAACAGGGTTAGCGATGAGCAGTTCTTC. Encoded protein: CASSQDPNRVSDEQFF.

The J gene is TRBJ1-6, the V gene TRBV10-1, with D possibly TRBD1 on 5 matching bases. The CDR3 loop spans 11 amino acids. Trimming cost V 5 bases and J 14 bases, with 10 bases left between them. Germline V CDR1 and CDR2: WNHNN, SYGVQD (reference sequence). CDR3 amino acids: CASSQGEALHF. In DNA form, the CDR3 reads TGCGCCAGCAGTCAGGGAGAAGCCCTCCACTTT.

CDR3 DNA: TGTGCCAGCAGCCCGATTATTGGACAGGGTAATGAAAAACTGTTTTTT. It is translated as CASSPIIGQGNEKLFF. V gene TRBV7-9 combines with J gene TRBJ1-4, with TRBD1 matching over 8 bases. The CDR3 extends over 16 amino acids. V gave up 5 bases and J gave up 4 bases; unmatched junction bases: 9. Germline V gene sequence: CDR1 SEHNR, CDR2 FQNEAQ (reference sequence). Based on the CDR3 plus reference TRBV7-9 and TRBJ1-4, the full variable domain is DTGVSQNPRHKITKRGQNVTFRCDPISEHNRLYWYRQTLGQGPEFLTYFQNEAQLEKSRLLSDRFSAERPKGSFSTLEIQRTEQGDSAMYLCASSPIIGQGNEKLFFGSGTQLSVL.

The chain combines TRBV27 with TRBJ2-7, with D possibly matching TRBD2 (5 bases). The CDR3 is 14 amino acids. Germline CDR1 MNHEY, CDR2 SMNVEV (reference sequence). V was shortened by 2 bases and J by 5 bases, with 13 bases between the two germline ends. CDR3 amino acids: CASSLVATLHEQYF. The CDR3, as DNA: TGTGCCAGCAGTTTAGTAGCGACACTCCACGAGCAGTACTTC.

The V gene is TRBV7-3, the J gene TRBJ1-1; TRBD1 matches 10 bases. Germline V CDR1 and CDR2: SGHTA, FQGTGA. The V segment lost 4 bases and the J segment 5 bases; nucleotides outside the gene matches: 4. This CDR3 comprises 14 residues. DNA for the CDR3: TGTGCCAGCAGCTCGGGACAGGGGTCGACTGAAGCTTTCTTT. Translating it yields CASSSGQGSTEAFF.

The chain couples TRBV30 to TRBJ2-7; 8 bases line up with TRBD1. The CDR3 spans 14 residues. Germline V gene lookup returns CDR1 GTSNPN and CDR2 SVGIG (reference sequence). J gave up 0 bases and V 3 bases, and 4 bases lay outside the gene matches. In DNA, the CDR3 is TGTGCCTGGAGGCAACAGGGGGGCTCCTACGAGCAGTACTTC. It is translated as CAWRQQGGSYEQYF.

V usage is TRBV9 and J usage is TRBJ1-5; TRBD1 is a possible D gene (5 bases). The CDR3 length is 14 residues. Looked up from germline, CDR1 is SGDLS and CDR2 is YYNGEE. Trimming removed 4 bases from V and 1 base from J, with 9 bases in between. The CDR3 here is CASSPGGSNQPQHF. Here the CDR3 DNA reads TGTGCCAGCAGCCCGGGGGGGAGCAATCAGCCCCAGCATTTT.

The genes are TRBV20-1 and TRBJ2-1; 8 bases match TRBD2. J was trimmed by 7 bases and V by 3 bases; bases with no gene match: 14. The CDR3 runs 16 residues. Per germline, CDR1 DFQATT and CDR2 SNEGSKA (reference sequence). In nucleotides, the CDR3 is TGCAGTGCTAGTTCCCGGGCCGGGAGGGCAGGTAATGAGCAGTTCTTC. Protein: CSASSRAGRAGNEQFF.

This clone has just one count. This rearrangement joins TRBV10-1 to TRBJ2-3; 8 bases map to TRBD2. Trimming took 3 bases from V and 6 from J; bases not matched to a gene: 11. The V gene's germline CDR1 is WNHNN and CDR2 SYGVQD (reference sequence). This CDR3 comprises 16 residues. CDR3 in amino acids: CASSDTLGLGVDTQYF. The CDR3 DNA reads as TGCGCCAGCAGTGATACCCTGGGACTAGGTGTGGATACGCAGTATTTT.

This chain uses TRBV6-5 with TRBJ1-6; 8 nucleotides align to TRBD1. The CDR3 contains 13 residues. CDR1 is MNHEY and CDR2 is SVGAGI in the germline V gene. Unmatched junction bases numbered 4, after V lost 8 bases and J lost 7 bases. The DNA for the CDR3 is TGTGCCAGCTTTACAGGGGGAAATTCACCCCTCCACTTT. It translates to CASFTGGNSPLHF.

This chain links TRBV29-1 with TRBJ2-3, with TRBD1 as a possible D gene (5 bases). CDR1 and CDR2 from the germline V gene are SQVTM and ANQGSEA. V was pared by 4 bases and J by 5 bases, with 19 bases between. CDR3 length: 15 residues. The CDR3 DNA reads as TGCAGCGTTGGTGGTTCAAGGGGAATGATAGATACGCAGTATTTT. Its translation is CSVGGSRGMIDTQYF.

The chain joins TRBV19 to TRBJ1-6, with D tentatively TRBD1 (6 bases). V was shortened by 5 bases and J by 8 bases, with 19 bases between the two germline ends. This CDR3 is built from 16 residues. Germline V gene sequence: CDR1 LNHDA, CDR2 SQIVND (reference sequence). The CDR3 DNA reads TGTGCCAGTAGTCGGAGTTTAGGGGGGATGGATTCACCCCTCCACTTT. Translation gives CASSRSLGGMDSPLHF.

The chain combines TRBV18 with TRBJ2-5; D gene ambiguous. The germline gives CDR1 KGHSH, CDR2 LQKENI. The V end lost 3 bases, the J end lost 8 bases, and 19 bases lay between the germline ends. The CDR3 is 15 amino acids. The DNA for the CDR3 is TGTGCCAGCTCACCGAGAAGAGACGCTATCCGTACCCAGTACTTC. This gives the protein CASSPRRDAIRTQYF.

The chain couples TRBV2 to TRBJ2-1, with D perhaps matching TRBD2 (5 bases). The germline CDR1 and CDR2 sequences are SNHLY and FYNNEI. Deletions cut 2 bases from V and 8 bases from J, with 10 bases between. The CDR3 sequence is 13 residues long. DNA of the CDR3: TGTGCCAGCAGTGAACCGCTAGCTCATGAGCAGTTCTTC. Protein sequence: CASSEPLAHEQFF.

This clone was seen a handful of times. The J gene is TRBJ1-3, the V gene TRBV7-3, with no clear D. V was cut by 0 bases and J by 0 bases, with 6 bases left in between. The CDR3 is 15 amino acids. Germline CDR1 SGHTA, CDR2 FQGTGA. CDR3 residues: CASSLTGSSGNTIYF. CDR3 nucleotide sequence: TGTGCCAGCAGCTTAACGGGCAGCTCTGGAAACACCATATATTTT.

The chain couples TRBV7-9 to TRBJ1-6; 8 nucleotides agree with TRBD1. This CDR3 contains 18 residues. Losses at the gene ends were 0 bases for V and 3 bases for J; bases not matched to a gene: 7. CDR1 is SEHNR and CDR2 is FQNEAQ in the germline V gene (reference sequence). CDR3 in amino acids: CASSLALQGENYNSPLHF. The CDR3 coding sequence is TGTGCCAGCAGCTTAGCGCTACAGGGGGAGAACTATAATTCACCCCTCCACTTT.

The V gene is TRBV7-2, the J gene TRBJ2-5; the match to TRBD2 covers 7 bases. This CDR3 region has 16 residues. After removal of 7 bases from V and 6 bases from J, the junction contained 17 bases not matched to a gene. Germline CDR1 reads SGHTA; CDR2 reads FQGNSA. The CDR3 nucleotides read TGTGCCAGCACCCAGGGAGGGGACTGGGGGATGAAGACCCAGTACTTC. Translated: CASTQGGDWGMKTQYF.